These 11 T cell receptor beta chains were all obtained from the same sample, sequenced in a study of blood T cell repertoires in COVID-19. Libraries were prepared by immunoSEQ multiplex PCR; TCRdb keeps only in-frame clonotypes and omits some of them. In the table there are about 59,000 clones, roughly 80% of which are singletons. The specimen was peripheral blood. Source of these receptors: a human donor in a cohort sampled during active COVID-19.

The chain employs TRBV5-1 and TRBJ2-3; D possibly corresponds to TRBD1 (5 bases). This CDR3 has 14 amino acids. CDR1 is SGHRS and CDR2 is YFSETQ in the germline V gene. The germline V and J ends were trimmed by 6 bases and 0 bases, with 11 bases remaining between them. The CDR3 bases are TGCGCCAGCAAGGCAGGGAAGAGCACAGATACGCAGTATTTT. It yields the protein CASKAGKSTDTQYF.

This chain joins TRBV13 and TRBJ1-1; D perhaps matches TRBD1 (6 bases). The germline V gene encodes CDR1 PRHDT and CDR2 FYEKMQ (reference sequence). The CDR3 extends over 16 amino acids. Trimming left V 4 bases short and J 1 base short, with 16 bases between. CDR3 nucleotide sequence: TGTGCCAGCAGCTACACAGGGTACAGTTCGAACACTGAAGCTTTCTTT. Amino acid sequence: CASSYTGYSSNTEAFF.

V gene TRBV15 combines with J gene TRBJ1-2; perhaps TRBD1 as D (5 bases). This CDR3 contains 15 residues. Germline V lookup: CDR1 LNHNV, CDR2 YYDKDF (reference sequence). The V end lost 3 bases, the J end lost 3 bases, and 14 bases lay between the germline ends. CDR3 in DNA: TGTGCCACCAGCAGTGAACTGACAGACTACTATGGCTACACCTTC. Encoded protein: CATSSELTDYYGYTF.

V and J are TRBV19 and TRBJ2-3; 9 bases fit TRBD2. Germline V gene data show CDR1 as LNHDA and CDR2 as SQIVND (reference sequence). This CDR3 is built from 14 residues. The trim removed 7 bases at V and 6 bases at J, leaving 8 bases unmatched. The CDR3: CASNVAGVGDTQYF. CDR3 coding DNA: TGTGCCAGTAACGTAGCGGGAGTTGGCGATACGCAGTATTTT.

The chain recombines TRBV6-5 with TRBJ2-7; TRBD2 is a possible D gene (5 bases). CDR3 size: 15 residues. Trimming left V 0 bases short and J 5 bases short, with 14 bases between. Germline CDR1 and CDR2: MNHEY and SVGAGI. The CDR3 DNA reads TGTGCCAGCAGTTACTCCGCCGGACTGGGCCACGAGCAGTACTTC. It specifies CASSYSAGLGHEQYF.

The chain carries TRBV18 and TRBJ2-7; 11 bases align to TRBD1. V was pared by 5 bases and J by 7 bases, with 7 bases of the junction left unmatched. Germline CDR1 is KGHSH and CDR2 is LQKENI. CDR3 length: 14 residues. CDR3 nucleotide sequence: TGTGCCAGCTCATCGAAGGGACAGGGGGATGAGCAGTACTTC. It codes for CASSSKGQGDEQYF.

This chain uses TRBV28 with TRBJ1-6, with D perhaps matching TRBD1 (5 bases). V lost 6 bases, J lost 18 bases, and 18 bases lay in between. This CDR3 contains 12 residues. Germline CDR1 MDHEN, CDR2 SYDVKM. CDR3 bases: TGTGCCAGCAGCCTCCGGGCAGGGAATAACCACTTT. This codes for CASSLRAGNNHF. Full variable domain (missing parts from reference TRBV28 and TRBJ1-6): DVKVTQSSRYLVKRTGEKVFLECVQDMDHENMFWYRQDPGLGLRLIYFSYDVKMKEKGDIPEGYSVSREKKERFSLILESASTNQTSMYLCASSLRAGNNHFGNGTRLTVT.

The chain joins TRBV27 to TRBJ1-1; the D is unclear. The germline gives CDR1 MNHEY, CDR2 SMNVEV (reference sequence). The CDR3 totals 13 residues. The V gene lost 6 bases and the J gene lost 2 bases, with 10 bases spanning the gap. In nucleotides, the CDR3 is TGTGCCAGCAGCTCAACTTTTAACACTGAAGCTTTCTTT. Translated: CASSSTFNTEAFF.

The genes are TRBV27 and TRBJ1-1; a possible D gene is TRBD1 (6 bases). This CDR3 comprises 15 residues. Germline lookup yields CDR1 MNHEY and CDR2 SMNVEV (reference sequence). Trimming shortened V by 2 bases and J by 5 bases, and 15 bases separated the two germline ends. The CDR3 region has the DNA TGTGCCAGCAGTTTAGGAGAGGACAGACAAACTGAAGCTTTCTTT. Encoded protein: CASSLGEDRQTEAFF.

The chain carries TRBV7-6 and TRBJ2-7, with TRBD2 identical over 8 bases. After removal of 1 base from V and 5 bases from J, the junction contained 10 bases not matched to a gene. The CDR3 is made up of 16 amino acids. Germline V CDR1 and CDR2: SGHVS, FNYEAQ. The CDR3 DNA sequence: TGTGCCAGCAGCTTAGGTATGGGTAGCGGGACTCACGAGCAGTACTTC. It translates to CASSLGMGSGTHEQYF.

The chain links TRBV7-2 to TRBJ2-2, with 10 bases lining up with TRBD2. CDR3 size: 14 residues. Germline lookup yields CDR1 SGHTA and CDR2 FQGNSA. V lost 5 bases to trimming and J lost 5 bases; unmatched junction nucleotides: 2. The chain's CDR3 is CASSPTSGTGELFF. The CDR3 region has the DNA TGTGCCAGCAGCCCGACTAGCGGGACCGGGGAGCTGTTTTTT.